This TCR beta chain derives from a study of blood T cell repertoires in COVID-19. As for the study in general: COVID-19 samples collected from the United States, Italy and Spain covered acute and convalescent phases. T cells, B-cell-depleted T cells, or PBMCs supplied cDNA or gDNA.

Per the study methods: Amplification of reference gene primers provided the estimated nucleated cell counts. The repertoire was sequenced with immunoSEQ multiplex PCR; TCRdb's copy has only in-frame clones and lacks some. V, J and clone size are those of that table, while D and trimming were read from the DNA. The data contain approximately 150,000 clones, roughly 87% of them singletons. Germline assignment: CDR1 LNHDA and CDR2 SQIVND (reference sequence). With V trimmed by 5 bases and J by 2 bases, 11 bases remained unmatched. CDR3 length: 16 residues. The V gene is TRBV19, the J gene TRBJ2-7; 8 positions match TRBD1. This sequence was found in a human donor in a cohort sampled during active COVID-19. The material sequenced was peripheral blood. CDR3 sequence: CASSSSLGTGTYEQYF. CDR3 bases: TGTGCCAGTAGTTCCTCCCTTGGGACAGGCACCTACGAGCAGTACTTC.